Listed below are T cell receptor beta chains from one sample, sequenced in a study of blood T cell repertoires in COVID-19. Sequencing used immunoSEQ multiplex PCR; TCRdb keeps in-frame clones, though not all of them. In the table there are about 440,000 clones, 80% to 95% of which are singletons. Material: PBMCs or T cells enriched from blood (not recorded which). The receptors here all came from a man in his late teens or twenties who had recovered from COVID-19. The CDR3 runs from the conserved cysteine through the conserved F or W. The order of the fields is V gene, D gene, clone size, J gene, CDR3 DNA, CDR3 protein. A D gene is named only where the DNA matches it firmly. Rows give clone size only sometimes, using once, few, many, or a class for an expanded clone.

V: TRBV6-5
D: TRBD2
size: NA
J: TRBJ2-2
DNA: TGTGCCAGCAGTTACTTCGGGGGGGCCGGGGAGCTGTTTTTT
CDR3: CASSYFGGAGELFF

V: TRBV19
D: TRBD1
size: NA
J: TRBJ1-4
DNA: TGTGCCAGTAGTATGTCGGCAGGGGGGAATGAAAAACTGTTTTTT
CDR3: CASSMSAGGNEKLFF

V: TRBV18
D: NA
size: NA
J: TRBJ2-7
DNA: TGTGCCAGCTCACCACCGGCCCTACGGGGCGAGCAGTACTTC
CDR3: CASSPPALRGEQYF

V: TRBV6-5
D: NA
size: NA
J: TRBJ2-2
DNA: TGTGCCAGCAGTCAATCGAACACCGGGGAGCTGTTTTTT
CDR3: CASSQSNTGELFF

V: TRBV20-1
D: NA
size: few
J: TRBJ2-7
DNA: TGCAGTGCCCTTCGCGAGGACGAGCAGTACTTC
CDR3: CSALREDEQYF

V: TRBV7-6
D: NA
size: NA
J: TRBJ2-3
DNA: TGTGCCAGCAGCTTACGTGGAAGCGCAGATACGCAGTATTTT
CDR3: CASSLRGSADTQYF

V: TRBV7-9
D: NA
size: few
J: TRBJ1-2
DNA: TGTGCCAGCAGCTTAGGTGGGGCCTCTAACTATGGCTACACCTTC
CDR3: CASSLGGASNYGYTF

V: TRBV5-4
D: NA
size: NA
J: TRBJ1-3
DNA: TGTGCCGGAGGAGGCTCTGGAAACACCATATATTTT
CDR3: CAGGGSGNTIYF

V: TRBV27
D: TRBD1
size: NA
J: TRBJ1-1
DNA: TGTGCCAGCAGTTTATTCATTGGGACAGGGAACACTGAAGCTTTCTTT
CDR3: CASSLFIGTGNTEAFF

V: TRBV11-3
D: TRBD1
size: NA
J: TRBJ1-2
DNA: TGTGCCAGCAGCTTTTCAGCCGACGTACAGGGGGGGCATGGCTACACCTTC
CDR3: CASSFSADVQGGHGYTF

V: TRBV18
D: TRBD1
size: NA
J: TRBJ2-5
DNA: TGTGCCAGCTCACCCCGGGACAGGGCACAAGAGACCCAGTACTTC
CDR3: CASSPRDRAQETQYF

V: TRBV5-1
D: NA
size: NA
J: TRBJ1-5
DNA: TGCGCCAGCAGCCCCGGGAGAAATCAGCCCCAGCATTTT
CDR3: CASSPGRNQPQHF

V: TRBV29-1
D: TRBD1
size: NA
J: TRBJ1-2
DNA: TGCAGCGTCACAGGGGGTAATGGCTACACCTTC
CDR3: CSVTGGNGYTF

V: TRBV5-5
D: NA
size: NA
J: TRBJ2-4
DNA: TGTGCCAGCAGCCCCACCGAGAGGAGGCTAGCCAAAAACATTCAGTACTTC
CDR3: CASSPTERRLAKNIQYF

V: TRBV19
D: TRBD1
size: NA
J: TRBJ1-1
DNA: TGTGCCAGTAGTTTACAGGGGCTGAACACTGAAGCTTTCTTT
CDR3: CASSLQGLNTEAFF

V: TRBV27
D: NA
size: NA
J: TRBJ2-5
DNA: TGTGCCAGCAGTTTGGAGGTTGGGGAGACCCAGTACTTC
CDR3: CASSLEVGETQYF

V: TRBV4-1
D: NA
size: NA
J: TRBJ1-2
DNA: TGCGCCAGCAGCCATCCCGATGGACAGAAACCAACAGCTAACTATGGCTACACCTTC
CDR3: CASSHPDGQKPTANYGYTF

V: TRBV4-1
D: TRBD1
size: NA
J: TRBJ2-7
DNA: TGCGCCAGCAGTCTTCAGACCGGGACAGGGTTAGGCGAGCAGTACTTC
CDR3: CASSLQTGTGLGEQYF

V: TRBV3-1/TRBV3-2
D: TRBD2
size: NA
J: TRBJ2-7
DNA: TGTGCCAGCAGTTTTACAAGGGGACTAGCCTACGAGCAGTACTTC
CDR3: CASSFTRGLAYEQYF

V: TRBV5-1
D: NA
size: NA
J: TRBJ1-2
DNA: TGCGCCAGCAGCTTTACCAGGGGCTTTGGCTATGGCTACACCTTC
CDR3: CASSFTRGFGYGYTF

V: TRBV5-1
D: NA
size: NA
J: TRBJ2-7
DNA: TGCGCCAGCAGCTTTGGCGGGAAGGAGGGCGAGCAGTACTTC
CDR3: CASSFGGKEGEQYF

V: TRBV7-9
D: TRBD1
size: once
J: TRBJ1-6
DNA: TGTGCCAGCAGCTTAAACAGGGGGGCAAATTCACCCCTCCACTTT
CDR3: CASSLNRGANSPLHF

V: TRBV2
D: NA
size: NA
J: TRBJ1-2
DNA: TGTGCCAGCAGACCTGGCCGCGGGGCGCTAACGTCGGGCTACACCTTC
CDR3: CASRPGRGALTSGYTF

V: TRBV19
D: TRBD1
size: NA
J: TRBJ1-2
DNA: TGTGCCAGTAGTATGAGAGGGGGCCATGGCTACACCTTC
CDR3: CASSMRGGHGYTF

V: TRBV18
D: TRBD1
size: NA
J: TRBJ2-1
DNA: TGTGCCAGCTCATTCGGACAGGGCCCATCCTACAATGAGCAGTTCTTC
CDR3: CASSFGQGPSYNEQFF

V: TRBV19
D: NA
size: NA
J: TRBJ1-6
DNA: TGTGCCAGTAAGGAGAGCTCCTATAATTCACCCCTCCACTTT
CDR3: CASKESSYNSPLHF

V: TRBV30
D: NA
size: once
J: TRBJ1-1
DNA: TGTGCCTGGAGGACAGCGAACACTGAAGCTTTCTTT
CDR3: CAWRTANTEAFF

V: TRBV28
D: NA
size: NA
J: TRBJ1-5
DNA: TGTGCCAGCAGTTCCCCTCGCAGGGGAAGCAATCAGCCCCAGCATTTT
CDR3: CASSSPRRGSNQPQHF

V: TRBV23-1
D: TRBD1
size: NA
J: TRBJ2-7
DNA: TGCGCCAGCCGTAAAAAGACAGGGGACGAGCAGTACTTC
CDR3: CASRKKTGDEQYF

V: TRBV3-1/TRBV3-2
D: TRBD1
size: NA
J: TRBJ1-6
DNA: TGTGCCAGCAGCCCGGGACAGGCGAACGGTCCCCTCCACTTT
CDR3: CASSPGQANGPLHF

V: TRBV4-1
D: NA
size: NA
J: TRBJ1-3
DNA: TGCGCCAGCAGCCAAGTTTTTCCCGTAAACACCATATATTTT
CDR3: CASSQVFPVNTIYF

V: TRBV19
D: NA
size: NA
J: TRBJ1-1
DNA: TGTGCCAGTAGTATCGGCACTGAAGCTTTCTTT
CDR3: CASSIGTEAFF

V: TRBV7-9
D: NA
size: once
J: TRBJ1-1
DNA: TGTGCCAGCAGCGGAAGGGGCAAGCGGGACACTGAAGCTTTCTTT
CDR3: CASSGRGKRDTEAFF

V: TRBV9
D: NA
size: few
J: TRBJ1-1
DNA: TGTGCCAGCAGTACTACAGGGAACACTGAAGCTTTCTTT
CDR3: CASSTTGNTEAFF

V: TRBV2
D: NA
size: once
J: TRBJ1-1
DNA: TGTGCCAGCAGTGAAGAGGCAGGTCGGAACACTGAAGCTTTCTTT
CDR3: CASSEEAGRNTEAFF

V: TRBV6-2/TRBV6-3
D: TRBD1
size: NA
J: TRBJ1-2
DNA: TGTGCCAGCAGTTTTCCGGGACAGGGGGGTTCATATGGCTACACCTTC
CDR3: CASSFPGQGGSYGYTF

V: TRBV9
D: NA
size: NA
J: TRBJ1-1
DNA: TGTGCCAGCAGCGTAATAGACACTGAAGCTTTCTTT
CDR3: CASSVIDTEAFF